A single sample gave rise to the 21 T cell receptor beta chains below, sequenced in a study of cytotoxic CD8 clonotypes in ibrutinib-treated CLL. The assay was immunoSEQ multiplex PCR, and TCRdb's table has in-frame clones only and misses some. The sample includes roughly 200,000 clones, 75% to 80% of them seen just once. The input for sequencing was PBMCs, taken after 12 months of ibrutinib treatment. Receptor source: a human donor with chronic lymphocytic leukemia.

The V call is TRBV27, the J call TRBJ2-7, with 7 bases matching TRBD2. V was pared by 2 bases and J by 2 bases, with 6 bases of the junction left unmatched. Germline V gene data show CDR1 as MNHEY and CDR2 as SMNVEV (reference sequence). CDR3 length: 15 amino acids. DNA for the CDR3: TGTGCCAGCAGTTTAAGGCGGGGGAGGACCTACGAGCAGTACTTC. It encodes CASSLRRGRTYEQYF.

CDR3: CASSSGLRAEAFF. For the CDR3, the DNA is TGTGCCAGCAGCTCGGGGCTCCGGGCTGAAGCTTTCTTT. This rearrangement joins TRBV11-2 to TRBJ1-1; D is possibly TRBD1 (5 bases). The V end was cut by 4 bases, the J end by 6 bases, with 12 bases between. The CDR3 is 13 residues long. The germline V gene encodes CDR1 SGHAT and CDR2 FQNNGV.

The CDR3 region is CASSDLPGLSEKQETQYF. The CDR3 nucleotides are TGCGCCAGCAGCGACCTTCCGGGACTCTCCGAAAAGCAAGAGACCCAGTACTTC. The chain joins TRBV10-1 to TRBJ2-5, with D perhaps matching TRBD2 (6 bases). Trimming took off 6 bases at V and 2 bases at J, with 25 bases between the two ends. From germline, CDR1 is WNHNN and CDR2 SYGVQD (reference sequence). The length of the CDR3 is 18 residues.

The chain employs TRBV6-1 and TRBJ1-6; weak D call: TRBD1 (6 bases). V lost 6 bases and J lost 8, with 17 bases in between. CDR3 length equals 15 residues. Germline CDR1 and CDR2: MNHNS and SASEGT. The CDR3 is CASRRGGELDSPLHF. As DNA, the CDR3 is TGTGCCAGCAGGAGAGGGGGGGAATTGGATTCACCCCTCCACTTT.

This chain connects TRBV5-6 to TRBJ2-3; the D gene is possibly TRBD2 (5 bases). In germline, CDR1 is SGHDT, CDR2 YYEEEE. V gave up 2 bases and J gave up 6 bases, with 7 bases separating them. The CDR3 extends over 12 amino acids. The CDR3 region is CASSFGVDTQYF. CDR3 coding DNA: TGTGCCAGCAGCTTCGGGGTTGATACGCAGTATTTT.

This chain links TRBV28 with TRBJ1-1; D not resolved. The V end was cut by 7 bases, the J end by 3 bases, with 12 bases between. The CDR3 runs 13 residues. Germline lookup yields CDR1 MDHEN and CDR2 SYDVKM. CDR3 DNA: TGTGCCAGCACCCTAGGTGGGTACACTGAAGCTTTCTTT. This encodes CASTLGGYTEAFF.

The chain is built from TRBV6-5 and TRBJ2-7; TRBD1 might be the D (5 bases). The CDR3 is 16 amino acids. CDR1 is MNHEY and CDR2 is SVGAGI in the germline V gene. V was pared by 0 bases and J by 2 bases, with 14 bases between. CDR3 amino acids: CASSYSGLELAYEQYF. CDR3 DNA sequence: TGTGCCAGCAGTTACTCGGGGCTAGAACTCGCCTACGAGCAGTACTTC.

This clone was seen a few times. This rearrangement joins TRBV5-6 to TRBJ2-1; D perhaps matches TRBD1 (6 bases). Trimming shortened V by 4 bases and J by 8 bases, and 10 bases separated the two germline ends. This CDR3 is built from 12 residues. CDR1 is SGHDT, CDR2 YYEEEE, per germline. CDR3 sequence: CASSPDRYEQFF. The CDR3 nucleotides are TGTGCCAGCAGCCCCGACAGGTATGAGCAGTTCTTC. Together with reference TRBV5-6 and TRBJ2-1, the CDR3 gives the full variable domain: DAGVTQSPTHLIKTRGQQVTLRCSPKSGHDTVSWYQQALGQGPQFIFQYYEEEERQRGNFPDRFSGHQFPNYSSELNVNALLLGDSALYLCASSPDRYEQFFGPGTRLTVL.

The chain recombines TRBV2 with TRBJ2-2; D gene uncertain. The germline gives CDR1 SNHLY, CDR2 FYNNEI. V lost 6 bases to trimming and J lost 4 bases, with 9 bases between them. The CDR3 is made up of 13 amino acids. CDR3 sequence: CASSALRTGELFF. Here the CDR3 DNA reads TGTGCCAGCAGCGCCCTGCGCACCGGGGAGCTGTTTTTT.

The chain carries TRBV2 and TRBJ2-1; 11 bases match TRBD2. This CDR3 region has 15 residues. J gave up 8 bases and V 7 bases, and 10 bases lay outside the gene matches. Germline assignment: CDR1 SNHLY and CDR2 FYNNEI. The chain's CDR3 is CASNIAGTSGHEQFF. CDR3 sequence (DNA): TGTGCCAGCAACATAGCCGGGACTAGCGGTCATGAGCAGTTCTTC.

The rearrangement uses TRBV4-1 and TRBJ1-5; D perhaps matches TRBD1 (6 bases). V shed 1 base and J shed 7 bases, with 17 bases lying between them. Germline V gene lookup returns CDR1 MGHRA and CDR2 YSYEKL. CDR3 length equals 16 residues. The CDR3 nucleotides read TGCGCCAGCAGCCAAGGTTTCCAGGGGAGGAGACAGCCCCAGCATTTT. This gives the protein CASSQGFQGRRQPQHF.

The J gene is TRBJ1-1, the V gene TRBV18; D may be TRBD1 (6 bases). This CDR3 is built from 13 residues. Deletions cut 6 bases from V and 4 bases from J, with 12 bases between. CDR1 is KGHSH and CDR2 is LQKENI in the germline V gene. The CDR3 DNA follows: TGTGCCAGCTCCCCCGACAGGCCCACTGAAGCTTTCTTT. Translated, it gives CASSPDRPTEAFF.

The rearrangement uses TRBV6-6 and TRBJ2-5; D ambiguous. The CDR3 spans 13 residues. The V end lost 2 bases, the J end lost 0 bases, and 4 bases lay between the germline ends. CDR1 and CDR2 from the germline V gene are MNHNY and SVGAGI (reference sequence). DNA of the CDR3: TGTGCCAGCAGTTACGTGAACCAAGAGACCCAGTACTTC. Translating gives CASSYVNQETQYF.

This sequence joins TRBV10-1 and TRBJ1-1; D is undetermined. Looked up from germline, CDR1 is WNHNN and CDR2 is SYGVQD (reference sequence). Trimming stripped 4 bases from V and 4 bases from J, with 10 bases between. CDR3 length equals 13 residues. CDR3 bases: TGCGCCAGCAGTGTAGGCCGCGGCACTGAAGCTTTCTTT. Its protein is CASSVGRGTEAFF.

This clone turned up a few times. The chain employs TRBV27 and TRBJ1-6, with TRBD1 as a possible D gene (5 bases). This CDR3 region has 15 residues. Germline-derived CDR1 and CDR2 are MNHEY and SMNVEV (reference sequence). With 1 base removed from V and 9 bases from J, the gap between germline ends came to 13 bases. CDR3 DNA sequence: TGTGCCAGCAGTTTATTTAGCAGGGAGAGTTCACCCCTCCACTTT. It is translated as CASSLFSRESSPLHF.

This sequence joins TRBV5-1 and TRBJ2-6; TRBD1 agrees at 9 bases. Germline V gene data show CDR1 as SGHRS and CDR2 as YFSETQ. The CDR3 loop spans 17 amino acids. The trim removed 4 bases at V and 4 bases at J, leaving 9 bases unmatched. The CDR3 loop reads CASSPPGQGAGANVLTF. The CDR3 DNA follows: TGCGCCAGCAGCCCACCGGGACAGGGAGCCGGGGCCAACGTCCTGACTTTC.

The rearrangement uses TRBV6-1 and TRBJ1-5; possible D gene TRBD1, 5 bases. V dropped 4 bases and J dropped 0 bases, with 7 bases sitting between them. Looked up from germline, CDR1 is MNHNS and CDR2 is SASEGT. The CDR3 contains 14 residues. The DNA for the CDR3 is TGTGCCAGCAGTGTGACAGTTAGCAATCAGCCCCAGCATTTT. It yields the protein CASSVTVSNQPQHF.

The chain joins TRBV6-4 to TRBJ2-3, with TRBD1 matching 9 bases. After removal of 2 bases from V and 3 bases from J, the junction contained 6 bases not matched to a gene. In germline, CDR1 is MRHNA, CDR2 SNTAGT. The CDR3 is made up of 16 amino acids. The CDR3 spells CASSDGTGSGTDTQYF. CDR3 nucleotide sequence: TGTGCCAGCAGTGACGGGACAGGGTCGGGGACAGATACGCAGTATTTT.

The V and J genes are TRBV5-4 and TRBJ2-6, with TRBD1 as a possible D gene (5 bases). Trimming stripped 4 bases from V and 2 bases from J, with 10 bases between. Germline-derived CDR1 and CDR2 are SGHNT and YYREEE (reference sequence). The CDR3 is 15 amino acids. The CDR3 sequence: CASSVSTAGANVLTF. The CDR3 DNA sequence: TGTGCCAGCAGCGTGTCGACAGCTGGGGCCAACGTCCTGACTTTC. The variable domain in full, with the rest retrieved from reference TRBV5-4 and TRBJ2-6, is ETGVTQSPTHLIKTRGQQVTLRCSSQSGHNTVSWYQQALGQGPQFIFQYYREEENGRGNFPPRFSGLQFPNYSSELNVNALELDDSALYLCASSVSTAGANVLTFGAGSRLTVL.

This clone came up a few times. The chain links TRBV7-8 to TRBJ2-7, with D unclear. The CDR3 contains 15 residues. The V gene lost 5 bases and the J gene lost 3 bases, with 17 bases spanning the gap. Germline loops: CDR1 SGHVS, CDR2 FQNEAQ. The CDR3 coding sequence is TGTGCCAGCAGCCCTGGGCCATCCCGTAACTACGAGCAGTACTTC. It encodes CASSPGPSRNYEQYF.

V and J are TRBV18 and TRBJ2-6, with D maybe TRBD2 (6 bases). The CDR3 length is 18 residues. V shed 0 bases and J shed 4 bases, with 16 bases lying between them. Germline V gives CDR1 KGHSH, CDR2 LQKENI. DNA for the CDR3: TGTGCCAGCTCACCACCATCCCGCGGCGGGGCCGGGGCCAACGTCCTGACTTTC. Protein sequence: CASSPPSRGGAGANVLTF. Filled out from reference TRBV18 and TRBJ2-6, the complete variable domain reads NAGVMQNPRHLVRRRGQEARLRCSPMKGHSHVYWYRQLPEEGLKFMVYLQKENIIDESGMPKERFSAEFPKEGPSILRIQQVVRGDSAAYFCASSPPSRGGAGANVLTFGAGSRLTVL.